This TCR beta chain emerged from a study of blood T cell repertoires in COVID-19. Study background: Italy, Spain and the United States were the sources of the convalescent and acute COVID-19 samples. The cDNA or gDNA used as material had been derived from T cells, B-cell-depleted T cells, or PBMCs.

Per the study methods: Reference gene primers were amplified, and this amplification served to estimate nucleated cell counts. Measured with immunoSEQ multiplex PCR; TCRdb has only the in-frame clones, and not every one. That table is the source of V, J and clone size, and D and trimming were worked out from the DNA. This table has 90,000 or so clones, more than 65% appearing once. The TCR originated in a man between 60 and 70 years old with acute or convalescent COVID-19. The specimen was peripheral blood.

CDR3 loop: CASSYSEQRYEQYF. The CDR3 DNA sequence: TGTGCCAGCAGTTACAGCGAACAGCGGTACGAGCAGTACTTC. The chain joins TRBV6-2 or TRBV6-3 to TRBJ2-7; D might be TRBD2 (5 bases). Trimming left V 2 bases short and J 4 bases short, with 12 bases between. This CDR3 comprises 14 residues. Germline V lookup: CDR1 MNHEY, CDR2 SVGEGT.